This TCR beta chain was obtained from a study of shared clonotypes between healthy human individuals. Comments on this clone: The DNA is omitted, as the CDR3 cannot be located on it reliably, and the CDR3 follows TCRdb's listing.

In the source study's methods: Filtering of immunoSEQ junctional sequences could not match full-length read filtering. The assay was immunoSEQ multiplex PCR, and TCRdb's table has in-frame clones only and misses some. From that table come the V and J calls and clone size; the DNA was used to work out D and trimming. Here the sample spans about 770,000 clones, roughly two thirds being singletons. The TCR originated in a woman in her twenties or thirties in good health. What was sequenced was memory CD4+ T cells sorted from blood. As to subset: CD45RA-negative fraction.

The CDR3 sequence is CASILDRATGELFF. The chain joins TRBV7-9 to TRBJ2-2; TRBD1 is taken as the D call from the table, unchecked against the DNA. The CDR3 sequence runs 14 residues, both termini included. Germline V gene lookup returns CDR1 SEHNR and CDR2 FQNEAQ (reference sequence).